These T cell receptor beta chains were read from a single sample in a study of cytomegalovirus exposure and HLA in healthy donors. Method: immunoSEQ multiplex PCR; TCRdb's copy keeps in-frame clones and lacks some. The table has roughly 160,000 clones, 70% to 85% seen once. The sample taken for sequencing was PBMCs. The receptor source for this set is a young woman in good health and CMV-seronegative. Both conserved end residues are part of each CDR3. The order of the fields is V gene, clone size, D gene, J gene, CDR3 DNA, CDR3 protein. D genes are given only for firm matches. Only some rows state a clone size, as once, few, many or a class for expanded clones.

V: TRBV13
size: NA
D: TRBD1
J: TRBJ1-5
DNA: TGTGCCAGCAGCTTTCGGCGACAGGGGGCTCAGCCCCAGCATTTT
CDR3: CASSFRRQGAQPQHF

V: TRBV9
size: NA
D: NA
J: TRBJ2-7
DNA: TGTGCCAGCAGCGTAGGACAGAACTCCTACGAGCAGTACTTC
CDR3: CASSVGQNSYEQYF

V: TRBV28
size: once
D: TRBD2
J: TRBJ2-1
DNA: TGTGCCAGCAGTTCCCTCCTAGCGGGAGAGCTCAATGAGCAGTTCTTC
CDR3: CASSSLLAGELNEQFF

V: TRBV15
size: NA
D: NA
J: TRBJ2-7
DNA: TGTGCCACCAGCAGAGAATCGGGCTACGAGCAGTACTTC
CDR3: CATSRESGYEQYF

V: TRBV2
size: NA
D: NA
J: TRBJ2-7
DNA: TGTGCCAGCAGTGACTCCAGGGTCAGCTCCTACGAGCAGTACTTC
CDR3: CASSDSRVSSYEQYF

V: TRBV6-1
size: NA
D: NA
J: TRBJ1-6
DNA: TGTGCCAGCTGGGACATAAGCTCCTATAATTCACCCCTCCACTTT
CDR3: CASWDISSYNSPLHF

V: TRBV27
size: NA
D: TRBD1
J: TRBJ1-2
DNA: TGTGCCAGCAGTTGGGGACAGGGTCTCTATGGCTACACCTTC
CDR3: CASSWGQGLYGYTF

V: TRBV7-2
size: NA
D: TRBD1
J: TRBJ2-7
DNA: TGTGCCAGCAGCGCCCGGGACAGGGGTCTTCGCGAGCAGTACTTC
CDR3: CASSARDRGLREQYF

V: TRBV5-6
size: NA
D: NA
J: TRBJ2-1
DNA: TGTGCCAGCAGCTTAACAGTCAGTCCCTACAATGAGCAGTTCTTC
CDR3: CASSLTVSPYNEQFF

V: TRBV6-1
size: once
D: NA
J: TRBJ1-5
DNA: TGTGCCAGCAGTGAACCGGCAGGAAATAGCAATCAGCCCCAGCATTTT
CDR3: CASSEPAGNSNQPQHF

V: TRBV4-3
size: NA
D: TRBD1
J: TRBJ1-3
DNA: TGCGCCAGCAGCCAAGATGCAATAGGGGGCGGAAACACCATATATTTT
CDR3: CASSQDAIGGGNTIYF

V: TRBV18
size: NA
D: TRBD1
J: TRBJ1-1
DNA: TGTGCCAGCTCACCGGCGCGGGACAGGGTAGAAAAAGAAGCTTTCTTT
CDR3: CASSPARDRVEKEAFF

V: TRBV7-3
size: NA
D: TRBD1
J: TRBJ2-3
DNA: TGTGCCAGCAGCGCCACAGGGGGCTTCGCAGATACGCAGTATTTT
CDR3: CASSATGGFADTQYF

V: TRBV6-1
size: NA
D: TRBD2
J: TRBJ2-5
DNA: TGTGCCAGCAGTGAATTGATGCTAGCGGGGATGTTTAAGACCCAGTACTTC
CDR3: CASSELMLAGMFKTQYF

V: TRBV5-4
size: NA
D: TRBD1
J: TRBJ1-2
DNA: TGTGCCAGCAGCCGGACAGGGATGAACTATGGCTACACCTTC
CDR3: CASSRTGMNYGYTF

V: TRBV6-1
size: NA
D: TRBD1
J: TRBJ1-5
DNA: TGTGCCAGCAGTGAATCGGGCAGGGGGTATAGCAATCAGCCCCAGCATTTT
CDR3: CASSESGRGYSNQPQHF

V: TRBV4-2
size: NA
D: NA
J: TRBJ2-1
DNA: TGTGCCAGCAGCCCTTTTACTAGCATAGAGCAGTTCTTC
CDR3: CASSPFTSIEQFF

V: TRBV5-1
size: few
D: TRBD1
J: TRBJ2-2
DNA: TGCGCCAGCAGCACGACAGGGCGATACACCGGGGAGCTGTTTTTT
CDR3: CASSTTGRYTGELFF

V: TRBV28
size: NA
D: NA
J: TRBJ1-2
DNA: TGTGCCAGCAGTAAGACGGACAGATACTATGGCTACACCTTC
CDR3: CASSKTDRYYGYTF

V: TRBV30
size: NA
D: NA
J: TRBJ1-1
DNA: TGTGCCTGGACCCATCCCCGGGGGGGTACTGAAGCTTTCTTT
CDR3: CAWTHPRGGTEAFF

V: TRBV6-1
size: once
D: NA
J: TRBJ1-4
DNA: TGTGCCAGCAGTTTCACAGGGAGAGGGTATGAAAAACTGTTTTTT
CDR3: CASSFTGRGYEKLFF

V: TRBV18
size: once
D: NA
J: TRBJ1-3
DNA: TGTGCCAACTCACCATGGACAAGCCTTGGAAACACCATATATTTT
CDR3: CANSPWTSLGNTIYF

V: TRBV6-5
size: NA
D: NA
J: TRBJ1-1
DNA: TGTGCCAGCAGTTACCGGACAGTGGACACTGAAGCTTTCTTT
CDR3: CASSYRTVDTEAFF

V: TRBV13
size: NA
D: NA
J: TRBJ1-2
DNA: TGTGCCAGCAGCTTAGTCGGGACTATTCTCAACTATGGCTACACCTTC
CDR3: CASSLVGTILNYGYTF

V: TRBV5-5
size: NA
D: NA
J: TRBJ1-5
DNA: TGTGCCAGCAGCCTTAGATACGGGACAAGCGATAGCAATCAGCCCCAGCATTTT
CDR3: CASSLRYGTSDSNQPQHF

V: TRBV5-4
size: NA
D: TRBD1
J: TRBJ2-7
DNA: TGTGCCAGCAGCTTGGGACAGGGGGCTATCGAGCAGTACTTC
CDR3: CASSLGQGAIEQYF

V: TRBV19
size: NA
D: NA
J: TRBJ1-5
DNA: TGTGCCAGTAGTAGGGGCCATCCGAATCAGCCCCAGCATTTT
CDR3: CASSRGHPNQPQHF

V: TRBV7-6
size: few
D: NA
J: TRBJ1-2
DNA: TGTGCCAGCAGCTTAGCCCAGGGGATCATCTATGGCTACACCTTC
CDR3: CASSLAQGIIYGYTF

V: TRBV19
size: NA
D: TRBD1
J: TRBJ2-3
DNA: TGTGCCAGTAGTACGCGACAGGGGGCACATACGCAGTATTTT
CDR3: CASSTRQGAHTQYF